This T cell receptor beta chain was found in a study of OX40 agonist ivuxolimab in advanced cancers. Method: immunoSEQ multiplex PCR; TCRdb's copy keeps in-frame clones and lacks some. The sample has tens of thousands of clones; 88% are singletons. Trimming cost V 3 bases and J 3 bases; bases outside gene matches: 8. CDR1 is ENHRY, CDR2 SYGVKD, per germline. The CDR3 is 17 amino acids. The TCR originated in an adult with an advanced solid tumor such as melanoma, head and neck, liver or kidney cancer. The chain is built from TRBV10-3 and TRBJ2-5; 12 bases are shared with TRBD2. The material was CD4+ or CD8+ T cells sorted from blood, obtained in a trial of the OX40 agonist ivuxolimab. In DNA form, the CDR3 reads TGTGCCATCAGTGAAGGGACTAGCGGGTCAGGGGAAGAGACCCAGTACTTC. Encoded protein: CAISEGTSGSGEETQYF.